The clone carrying this T cell receptor beta chain has ten or more counts. This sample stems from a study of T cells in Graves' hyperthyroidism and ophthalmopathy. Researchers amplified the TCR beta CDR3 regions from RNA transcripts. When the TCR CDR3 underwent first-round RT-PCR, the HTBI primer set was used. Each CDR3 protein gets one entry after TCRdb re-called the multiplex PCR reads with MiXCR. The sample holds more than 300,000 distinct CDR3 sequences; roughly 13% are singletons and the top ten take just under 25%. CDR1 is DFQATT, CDR2 SNEGSKA, per germline (reference sequence). This CDR3 is built from 12 residues. V lost 4 bases and J lost 5, with 11 bases in between. The hyperthyroidism patients had all been newly diagnosed, and their disease duration was under 2 months. Their ages ranged from 18 to 65 years. Uncontrolled infections, other autoimmune diseases, pregnancy or lactation led to exclusion of patients. The authors took PBMCs from 10 ml fresh peripheral blood.

The chain has TRBV20-1 and TRBJ2-5, with unresolved D. The receptor's source is a woman aged 25 to 39 with Graves' hyperthyroidism. The sample was blood. Here the CDR3 DNA reads TGCAGTGCTATTGGGGTGGAGGAGACCCAGTACTTC. It translates to CSAIGVEETQYF.